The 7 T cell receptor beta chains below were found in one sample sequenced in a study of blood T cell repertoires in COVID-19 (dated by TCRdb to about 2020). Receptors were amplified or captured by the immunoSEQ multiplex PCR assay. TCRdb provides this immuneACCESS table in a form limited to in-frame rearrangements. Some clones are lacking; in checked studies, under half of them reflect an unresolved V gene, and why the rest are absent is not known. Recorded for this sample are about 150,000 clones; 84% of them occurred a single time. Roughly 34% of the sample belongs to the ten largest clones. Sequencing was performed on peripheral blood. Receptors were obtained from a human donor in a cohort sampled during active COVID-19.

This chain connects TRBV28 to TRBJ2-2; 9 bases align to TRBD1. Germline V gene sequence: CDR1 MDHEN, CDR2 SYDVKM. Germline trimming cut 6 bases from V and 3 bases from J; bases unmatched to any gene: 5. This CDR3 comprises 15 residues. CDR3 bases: TGTGCCAGCAGGGACGGGACAGGGCACACCGGGGAGCTGTTTTTT. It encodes CASRDGTGHTGELFF.

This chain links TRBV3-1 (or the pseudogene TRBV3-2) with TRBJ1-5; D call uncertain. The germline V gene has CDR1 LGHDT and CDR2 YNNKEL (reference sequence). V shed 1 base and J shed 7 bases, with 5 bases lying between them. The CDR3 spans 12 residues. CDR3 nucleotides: TGTGCCAGCAGCCAAGCGGGACAGCCCCAGCATTTT. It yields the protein CASSQAGQPQHF.

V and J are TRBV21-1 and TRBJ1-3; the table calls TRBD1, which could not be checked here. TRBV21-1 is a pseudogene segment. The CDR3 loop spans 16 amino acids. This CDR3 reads CASSTRQGWSGNTIYF. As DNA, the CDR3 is TGTGCCAGCAGCACGCGACAGGGTTGGTCTGGAAACACCATATATTTT.

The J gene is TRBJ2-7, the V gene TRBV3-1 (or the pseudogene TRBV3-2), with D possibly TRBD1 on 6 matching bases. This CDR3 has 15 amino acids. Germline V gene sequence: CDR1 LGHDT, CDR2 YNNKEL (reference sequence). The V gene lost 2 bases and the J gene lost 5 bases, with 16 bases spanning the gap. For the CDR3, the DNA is TGTGCCAGCAGCCAACCGGGACACGGTCCTGACGAGCAGTACTTC. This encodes CASSQPGHGPDEQYF.

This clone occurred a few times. The chain's CDR3 is CAWSGASGGAYEQFF. The CDR3 coding sequence is TGTGCCTGGAGTGGGGCTAGCGGGGGGGCCTATGAGCAGTTCTTC. V gene TRBV30 combines with J gene TRBJ2-1, with 12 bases that match TRBD2. The CDR3 contains 15 residues. J gave up 8 bases and V 1 base, and 6 bases lay outside the gene matches. Germline V gives CDR1 GTSNPN, CDR2 SVGIG (reference sequence).

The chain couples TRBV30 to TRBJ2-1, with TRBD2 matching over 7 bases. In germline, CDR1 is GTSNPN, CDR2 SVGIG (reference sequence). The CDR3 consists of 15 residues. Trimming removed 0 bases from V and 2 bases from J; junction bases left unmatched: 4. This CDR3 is CAWSVLAGAYNEQFF. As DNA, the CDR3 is TGTGCCTGGAGTGTACTCGCGGGGGCCTACAATGAGCAGTTCTTC. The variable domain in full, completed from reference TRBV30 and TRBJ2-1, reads SQTIHQWPATLVQPVGSPLSLECTVEGTSNPNLYWYRQAAGRGLQLLFYSVGIGQISSEVPQNLSASRPQDRQFILSSKKLLLSDSGFYLCAWSVLAGAYNEQFFGPGTRLTVL.

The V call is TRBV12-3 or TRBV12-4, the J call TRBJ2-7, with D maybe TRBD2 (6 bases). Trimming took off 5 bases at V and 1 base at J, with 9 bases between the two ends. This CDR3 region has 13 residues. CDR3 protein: CASSPGLSYEQYF. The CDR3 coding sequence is TGTGCCAGCAGTCCAGGACTATCCTACGAGCAGTACTTC.